Reported below is one TCR beta chain. This record belongs to a study of shared clonotypes between healthy human individuals. The table came from immunoSEQ multiplex PCR; TCRdb's copy has only in-frame clones and leaves some out. This table has 2 million to 2.5 million clones, just over 90% appearing once. Sequencing was carried out using naive CD4+ T cells from PBMCs. The subset was: CD45RA+ positively selected. The sequence was collected from a man aged 18 to 29 in good health. Some clones in this sample may be carry-over from other donors' samples.

CDR3 bases: TGTGCCAGCAGTTCGGGACAGACAACTAATGAAAAACTGTTTTTT. It specifies CASSSGQTTNEKLFF. This chain connects TRBV6-5 to TRBJ1-4, with 7 bases aligning to TRBD1. J was trimmed by 0 bases and V by 4 bases; bases with no gene match: 2. CDR3 length equals 15 residues. Germline V gives CDR1 MNHEY, CDR2 SVGAGI.